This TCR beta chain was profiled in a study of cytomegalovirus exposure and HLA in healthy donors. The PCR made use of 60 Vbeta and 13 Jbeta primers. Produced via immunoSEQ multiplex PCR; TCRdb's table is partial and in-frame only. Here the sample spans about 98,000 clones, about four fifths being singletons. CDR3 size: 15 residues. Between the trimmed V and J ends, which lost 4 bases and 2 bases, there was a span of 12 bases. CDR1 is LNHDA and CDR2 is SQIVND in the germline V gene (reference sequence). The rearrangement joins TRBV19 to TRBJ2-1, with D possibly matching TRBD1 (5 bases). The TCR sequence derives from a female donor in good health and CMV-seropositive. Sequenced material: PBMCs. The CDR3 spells CASSTDSFAYNEQFF. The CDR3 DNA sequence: TGTGCCAGTAGTACCGACAGCTTCGCCTACAATGAGCAGTTCTTC.